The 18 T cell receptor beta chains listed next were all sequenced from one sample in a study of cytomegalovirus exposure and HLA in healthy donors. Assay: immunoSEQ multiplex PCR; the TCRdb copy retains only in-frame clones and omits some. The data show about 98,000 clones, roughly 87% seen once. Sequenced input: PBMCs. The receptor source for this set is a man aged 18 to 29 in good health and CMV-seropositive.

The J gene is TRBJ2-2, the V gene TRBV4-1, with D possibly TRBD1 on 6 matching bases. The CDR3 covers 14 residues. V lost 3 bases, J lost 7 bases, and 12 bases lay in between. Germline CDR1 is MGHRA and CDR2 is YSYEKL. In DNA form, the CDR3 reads TGCGCCAGCAGCCAGTGGGACACCCGCGGGGAGCTGTTTTTT. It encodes CASSQWDTRGELFF.

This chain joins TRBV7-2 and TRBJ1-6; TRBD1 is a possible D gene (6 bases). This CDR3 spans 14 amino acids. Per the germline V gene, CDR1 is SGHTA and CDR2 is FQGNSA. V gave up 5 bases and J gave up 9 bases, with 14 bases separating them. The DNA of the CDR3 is TGTGCCAGCAGCCAACAGGGAGTTTTTTCACCCCTCCACTTT. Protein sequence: CASSQQGVFSPLHF.

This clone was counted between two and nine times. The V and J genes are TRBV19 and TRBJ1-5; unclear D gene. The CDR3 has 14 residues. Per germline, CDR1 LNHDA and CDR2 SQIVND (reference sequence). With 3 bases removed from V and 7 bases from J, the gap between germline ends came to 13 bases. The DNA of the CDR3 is TGTGCCAGTAGTATTCCCCTCCGGGAACAGCCCCAGCATTTT. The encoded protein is CASSIPLREQPQHF. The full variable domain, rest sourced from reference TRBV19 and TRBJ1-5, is DGGITQSPKYLFRKEGQNVTLSCEQNLNHDAMYWYRQDPGQGLRLIYYSQIVNDFQKGDIAEGYSVSREKKESFPLTVTSAQKNPTAFYLCASSIPLREQPQHFGDGTRLSIL.

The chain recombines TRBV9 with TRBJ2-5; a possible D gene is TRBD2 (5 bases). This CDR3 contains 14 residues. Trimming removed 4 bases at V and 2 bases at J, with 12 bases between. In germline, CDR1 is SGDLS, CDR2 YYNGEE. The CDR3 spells CASSLWGAQETQYF. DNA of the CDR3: TGTGCCAGCAGCCTCTGGGGAGCGCAAGAGACCCAGTACTTC. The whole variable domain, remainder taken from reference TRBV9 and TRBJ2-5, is DSGVTQTPKHLITATGQRVTLRCSPRSGDLSVYWYQQSLDQGLQFLIQYYNGEERAKGNILERFSAQQFPDLHSELNLSSLELGDSALYFCASSLWGAQETQYFGPGTRLLVL.

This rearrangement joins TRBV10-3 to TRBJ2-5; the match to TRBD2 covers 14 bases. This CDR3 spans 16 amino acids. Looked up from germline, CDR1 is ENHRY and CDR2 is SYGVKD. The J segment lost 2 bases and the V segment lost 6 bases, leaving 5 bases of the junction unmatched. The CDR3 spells CAISRGLAGVQETQYF. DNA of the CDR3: TGTGCCATCAGCCGGGGACTAGCGGGGGTACAAGAGACCCAGTACTTC.

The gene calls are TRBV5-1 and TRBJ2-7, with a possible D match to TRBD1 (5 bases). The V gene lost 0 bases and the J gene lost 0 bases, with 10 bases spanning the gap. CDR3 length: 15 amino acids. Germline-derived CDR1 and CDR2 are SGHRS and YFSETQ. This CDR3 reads CASSLGQGLSYEQYF. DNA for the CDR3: TGCGCCAGCAGCTTGGGGCAGGGCCTCTCCTACGAGCAGTACTTC.

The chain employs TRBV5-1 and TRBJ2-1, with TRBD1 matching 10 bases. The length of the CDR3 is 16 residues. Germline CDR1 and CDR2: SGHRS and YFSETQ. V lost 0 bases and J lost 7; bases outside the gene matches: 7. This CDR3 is CASSLARQGAHNEQFF. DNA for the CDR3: TGCGCCAGCAGCTTGGCCCGACAGGGGGCGCATAATGAGCAGTTCTTC. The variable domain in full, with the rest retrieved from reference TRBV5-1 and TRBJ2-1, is KAGVTQTPRYLIKTRGQQVTLSCSPISGHRSVSWYQQTPGQGLQFLFEYFSETQRNKGNFPGRFSGRQFSNSRSEMNVSTLELGDSALYLCASSLARQGAHNEQFFGPGTRLTVL.

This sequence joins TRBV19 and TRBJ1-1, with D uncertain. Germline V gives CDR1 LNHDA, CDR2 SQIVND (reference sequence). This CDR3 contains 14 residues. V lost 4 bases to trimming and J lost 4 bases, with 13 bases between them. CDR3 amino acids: CASSKSSHRTEAFF. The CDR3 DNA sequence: TGTGCCAGTAGTAAAAGTAGCCACCGCACTGAAGCTTTCTTT.

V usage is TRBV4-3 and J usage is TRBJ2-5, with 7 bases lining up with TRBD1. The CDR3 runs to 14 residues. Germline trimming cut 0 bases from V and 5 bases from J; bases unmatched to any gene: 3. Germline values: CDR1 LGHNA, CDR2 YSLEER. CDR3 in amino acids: CASSQEDRPETQYF. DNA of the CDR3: TGCGCCAGCAGCCAAGAGGACAGGCCCGAGACCCAGTACTTC.

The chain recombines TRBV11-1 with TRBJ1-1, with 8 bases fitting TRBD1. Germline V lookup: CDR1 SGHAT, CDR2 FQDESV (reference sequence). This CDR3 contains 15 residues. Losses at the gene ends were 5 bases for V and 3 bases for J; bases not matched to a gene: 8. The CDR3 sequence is CASSPQRQGHTEAFF. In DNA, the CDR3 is TGTGCCAGCAGCCCACAAAGACAGGGGCACACTGAAGCTTTCTTT. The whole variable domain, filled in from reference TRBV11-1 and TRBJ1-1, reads EAEVAQSPRYKITEKSQAVAFWCDPISGHATLYWYRQILGQGPELLVQFQDESVVDDSQLPKDRFSAERLKGVDSTLKIQPAELGDSAMYLCASSPQRQGHTEAFFGQGTRLTVV.

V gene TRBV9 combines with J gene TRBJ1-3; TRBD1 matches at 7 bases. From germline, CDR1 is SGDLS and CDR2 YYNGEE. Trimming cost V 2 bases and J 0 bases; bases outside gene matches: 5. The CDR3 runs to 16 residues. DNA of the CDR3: TGTGCCAGCAGCGTTAACGACAGGGTCTCTGGAAACACCATATATTTT. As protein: CASSVNDRVSGNTIYF. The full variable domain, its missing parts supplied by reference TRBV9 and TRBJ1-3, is DSGVTQTPKHLITATGQRVTLRCSPRSGDLSVYWYQQSLDQGLQFLIQYYNGEERAKGNILERFSAQQFPDLHSELNLSSLELGDSALYFCASSVNDRVSGNTIYFGEGSWLTVV.

The CDR3 DNA follows: TGTGCCAGCAGCGCGGGGATAGCGGGAGCGACAGATACGCAGTATTTT. Translation gives CASSAGIAGATDTQYF. The V and J genes are TRBV7-9 and TRBJ2-3; 9 bases match TRBD2. The CDR3 is 16 residues long. The germline V gene encodes CDR1 SEHNR and CDR2 FQNEAQ (reference sequence). Trimming cost V 5 bases and J 3 bases; bases outside gene matches: 9.

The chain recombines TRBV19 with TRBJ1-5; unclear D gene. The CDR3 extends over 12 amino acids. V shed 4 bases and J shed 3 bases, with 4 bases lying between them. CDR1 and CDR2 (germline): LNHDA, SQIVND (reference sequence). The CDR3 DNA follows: TGTGCCAGTAGTAGCGTCAATCAGCCCCAGCATTTT. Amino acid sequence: CASSSVNQPQHF.

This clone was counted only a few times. The CDR3 DNA is TGTGCCAGCGGATCAACAGATGCCTCATCGCAGTACTTC. Protein product: CASGSTDASSQYF. This chain joins TRBV27 and TRBJ2-7; D remains ambiguous. The CDR3 length is 13 residues. CDR1 MNHEY and CDR2 SMNVEV come from the germline V gene (reference sequence). Trimming removed 8 bases at V and 9 bases at J, with 20 bases between.

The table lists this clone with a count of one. DNA for the CDR3: TGTGCCATCAGTGAAGGGGATTTGGCTGGAAACACCATATATTTT. It yields the protein CAISEGDLAGNTIYF. J is TRBJ1-3 and V is TRBV10-3; D might be TRBD1 (5 bases). This CDR3 region has 15 residues. Trimming cost V 3 bases and J 2 bases, with 11 bases left between them. The V gene's germline CDR1 is ENHRY and CDR2 SYGVKD.

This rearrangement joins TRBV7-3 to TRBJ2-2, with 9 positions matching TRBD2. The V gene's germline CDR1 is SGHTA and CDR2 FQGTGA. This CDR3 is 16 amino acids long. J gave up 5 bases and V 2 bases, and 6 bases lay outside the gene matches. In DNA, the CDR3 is TGTGCCAGCAGCTTATCTGGCGGGGGGGGTACCGGGGAGCTGTTTTTT. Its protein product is CASSLSGGGGTGELFF.

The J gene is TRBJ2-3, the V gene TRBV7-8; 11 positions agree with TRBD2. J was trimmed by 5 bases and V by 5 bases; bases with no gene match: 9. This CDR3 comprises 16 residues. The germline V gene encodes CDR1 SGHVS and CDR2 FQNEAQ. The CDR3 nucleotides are TGTGCCAGCAGCCCGATAGCGGGGGGGCTTTTAGATACGCAGTATTTT. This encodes CASSPIAGGLLDTQYF.

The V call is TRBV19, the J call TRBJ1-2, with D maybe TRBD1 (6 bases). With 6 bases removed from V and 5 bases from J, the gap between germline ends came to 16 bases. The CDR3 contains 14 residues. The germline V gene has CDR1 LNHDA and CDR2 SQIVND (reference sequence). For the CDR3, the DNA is TGTGCCAGTAGGTCACAGGGCCTCACGTATGGCTACACCTTC. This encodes CASRSQGLTYGYTF.